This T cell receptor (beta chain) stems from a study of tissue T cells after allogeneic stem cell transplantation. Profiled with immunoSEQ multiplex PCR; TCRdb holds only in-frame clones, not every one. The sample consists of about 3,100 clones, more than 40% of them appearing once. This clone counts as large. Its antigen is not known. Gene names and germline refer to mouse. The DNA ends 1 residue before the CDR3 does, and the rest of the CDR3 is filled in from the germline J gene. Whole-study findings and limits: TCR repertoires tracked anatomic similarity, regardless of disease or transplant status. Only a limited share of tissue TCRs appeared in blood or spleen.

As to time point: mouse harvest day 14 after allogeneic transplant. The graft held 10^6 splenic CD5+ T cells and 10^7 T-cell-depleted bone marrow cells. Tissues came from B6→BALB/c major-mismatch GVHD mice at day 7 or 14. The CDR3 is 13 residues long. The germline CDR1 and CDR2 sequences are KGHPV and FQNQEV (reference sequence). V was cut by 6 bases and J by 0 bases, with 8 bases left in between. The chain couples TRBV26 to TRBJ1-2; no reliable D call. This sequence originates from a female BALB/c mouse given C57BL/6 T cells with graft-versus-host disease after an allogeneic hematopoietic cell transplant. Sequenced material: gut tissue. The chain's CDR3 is CASSLQTNSDYTF. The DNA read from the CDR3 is TGTGCCAGCAGCCTGCAAACAAACTCCGACTACACC.